Each of the 11 T cell receptor beta chains below was sequenced from the same sample in a study of beta chain features in type 1 diabetes. Expressed TCRB transcripts were sequenced because the entire RNA isolate underwent reverse transcription. Measured with immunoSEQ multiplex PCR; TCRdb has only the in-frame clones, and not every one. The top ten hold about 0.097% of the sample, which has 620,000 or so clones, around a sixth seen once. The sample taken for sequencing was naive CD4+ T cells from blood. These receptors all stem from a young man in good health.

This clone was seen more than once but under ten times. The genes are TRBV11-2 and TRBJ1-5, with D possibly TRBD1 on 6 matching bases. The CDR3 contains 14 residues. Trimming stripped 6 bases from V and 3 bases from J, with 12 bases between. Per the germline V gene, CDR1 is SGHAT and CDR2 is FQNNGV. CDR3 bases: TGTGCCAGCAGTCATAGGACAGACAATCAGCCCCAGCATTTT. As protein: CASSHRTDNQPQHF.

The rearrangement joins TRBV10-3 to TRBJ2-2, with 7 nucleotides matching TRBD1. With 7 bases clipped from V and 6 bases from J, the junction kept 2 bases outside the gene matches. Germline assignment: CDR1 ENHRY and CDR2 SYGVKD. This CDR3 is built from 12 residues. CDR3 nucleotide sequence: TGTGCCATCAATGGACAGGCCGGGGAGCTGTTTTTT. It yields the protein CAINGQAGELFF.

The table lists this clone with a few counts. The CDR3 is CASSDLPPTLLDQPQHF. In DNA form, the CDR3 reads TGTGCCAGCAGCGACCTGCCGCCTACCCTCCTTGATCAGCCCCAGCATTTT. V usage is TRBV21-1 and J usage is TRBJ1-5. TRBV21-1 is shown as a pseudogene. The CDR3 has 17 amino acids.

This clone was seen only a few times. The gene calls are TRBV7-8 and TRBJ2-1; TRBD2 might be the D (6 bases). The CDR3 has 16 amino acids. The V gene's germline CDR1 is SGHVS and CDR2 FQNEAQ. V was clipped by 3 bases and J by 5 bases, with 17 bases between them. CDR3 nucleotides: TGTGCCAGCAGCTTTAACCACCGGGAGACGAACAATGAGCAGTTCTTC. Translation gives CASSFNHRETNNEQFF. Supplemented by reference TRBV7-8 and TRBJ2-1, the full variable domain reads GAGVSQSPRYKVAKRGQDVALRCDPISGHVSLFWYQQALGQGPEFLTYFQNEAQLDKSGLPSDRFFAERPEGSVSTLKIQRTQQEDSAVYLCASSFNHRETNNEQFFGPGTRLTVL.

The rearrangement links TRBV6-4 to TRBJ2-3, with D perhaps being TRBD1 or TRBD2 (5 bases each). The V gene's germline CDR1 is MRHNA and CDR2 SNTAGT. Deletions cut 7 bases from V and 1 base from J, with 12 bases between. The CDR3 sequence is 14 residues long. CDR3 DNA: TGTGCCAGCAAGGGGACCCCAGGCACAGATACGCAGTATTTT. It encodes CASKGTPGTDTQYF.

J is TRBJ2-2 and V is TRBV14; no clear D gene. This CDR3 comprises 14 residues. With 3 bases removed from V and 7 bases from J, the gap between germline ends came to 12 bases. CDR1 is SGHDN and CDR2 is FVKESK in the germline V gene. CDR3 amino acids: CASSQATWGGELFF. CDR3 DNA: TGTGCCAGCAGCCAGGCCACTTGGGGCGGGGAGCTGTTTTTT.

This clone was seen more than once but under ten times. The CDR3 reads CAISSGVTGELFF. The CDR3 coding sequence is TGTGCCATCAGCTCAGGGGTGACCGGGGAGCTGTTTTTT. The V and J genes are TRBV10-3 and TRBJ2-2; TRBD1 might be the D (6 bases). Germline CDR1 and CDR2: ENHRY and SYGVKD. V lost 6 bases and J 5 bases, leaving 10 bases between the germline ends. This CDR3 is 13 amino acids long.

The chain employs TRBV6-5 and TRBJ2-7, with D uncertain. The CDR3 totals 14 residues. CDR1 is MNHEY and CDR2 is SVGAGI in the germline V gene. Trimming cost V 0 bases and J 3 bases, with 9 bases left between them. This CDR3 is CASSYSRAGYEQYF. The CDR3 region has the DNA TGTGCCAGCAGTTACTCCCGGGCAGGCTACGAGCAGTACTTC.

This chain uses TRBV6-5 with TRBJ2-1; D unclear. V lost 6 bases and J 8 bases, leaving 8 bases between the germline ends. CDR1 is MNHEY, CDR2 SVGAGI, per germline. The CDR3 consists of 11 residues. CDR3 in DNA: TGTGCCAGCAGCCGAGGCGATGAGCAGTTCTTC. Translated: CASSRGDEQFF.

The CDR3, as DNA: TGTGCCAGCTCACCTTGGGGGGAACGGGGCGAGCAGTACTTC. This sequence encodes CASSPWGERGEQYF. This chain joins TRBV18 and TRBJ2-7, with a tentative D call TRBD2 (6 bases). The germline gives CDR1 KGHSH, CDR2 LQKENI. The CDR3 contains 14 residues. V lost 3 bases, J lost 6 bases, and 15 bases lay in between.

This clone was observed a few times. The chain employs TRBV19 and TRBJ2-5; D is undetermined. CDR1 and CDR2 from the germline V gene are LNHDA and SQIVND (reference sequence). CDR3 size: 14 residues. The V end was cut by 6 bases, the J end by 3 bases, with 14 bases between. The CDR3 DNA sequence: TGTGCCAGTAGCCCGATGAGACTCAAAGAGACCCAGTACTTC. Translated, it gives CASSPMRLKETQYF.